The subject of this entry is one T cell receptor (beta chain). Its antigen is not known. Germline V gene data show CDR1 as MDHEN and CDR2 as SYDVKM. The CDR3 is made up of 14 amino acids. V trimming: 2 bases; J trimming: 7 bases; junction bases outside the gene matches: 8. Time point defined: newly diagnosed GD, antithyroid drugs for less than 3 months. From PBMCs, RNA was extracted and then used to make the TCR library. The sample comes from a study of regulatory T cells in long-lasting Graves disease. Findings and caveats of the study: Persistent patients shared more public clonotypes (approximately 2,500) than new patients (roughly 1,000).

iRepertoire HTBI primers and Arm-PCR of CDR3 regions built TCR beta libraries. TCRdb reprocessed the multiplex PCR reads via MiXCR and lists one record per CDR3 protein. The sample has some 340,000 distinct CDR3 sequences, about 12% seen once. These data are also associated with another study on T cells in Graves' hyperthyroidism and ophthalmopathy. That source adds: The TCR CDR3 first-round RT-PCR relied on the HTBI primer set. Ophthalmopathy cases were set apart from stable hyperthyroidism by a 13 V-J model.

This sample comprised peripheral blood mononuclear cells (PBMCs), obtained at new diagnosis, from a patient treated with antithyroid drugs. This TCR was sampled from a woman aged 18-29 years with Graves disease. The chain employs TRBV28 and TRBJ2-7; 7 bases map to TRBD1. Here the CDR3 reads CASSLTDRVWEQYF. Here the CDR3 DNA reads TGTGCCAGCAGTTTAACCGACAGGGTATGGGAGCAGTACTTC.